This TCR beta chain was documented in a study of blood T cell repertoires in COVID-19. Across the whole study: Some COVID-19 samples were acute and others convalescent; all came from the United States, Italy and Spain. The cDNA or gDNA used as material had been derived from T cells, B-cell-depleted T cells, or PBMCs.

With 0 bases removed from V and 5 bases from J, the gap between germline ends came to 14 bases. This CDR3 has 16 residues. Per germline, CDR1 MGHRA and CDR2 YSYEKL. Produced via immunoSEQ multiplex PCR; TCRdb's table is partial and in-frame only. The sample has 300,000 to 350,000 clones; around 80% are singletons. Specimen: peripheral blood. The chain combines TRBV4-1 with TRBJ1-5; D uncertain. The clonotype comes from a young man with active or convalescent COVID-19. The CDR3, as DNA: TGCGCCAGCAGCCAAGATAATTCTCGGGTTTATCAGCCCCAGCATTTT. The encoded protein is CASSQDNSRVYQPQHF.